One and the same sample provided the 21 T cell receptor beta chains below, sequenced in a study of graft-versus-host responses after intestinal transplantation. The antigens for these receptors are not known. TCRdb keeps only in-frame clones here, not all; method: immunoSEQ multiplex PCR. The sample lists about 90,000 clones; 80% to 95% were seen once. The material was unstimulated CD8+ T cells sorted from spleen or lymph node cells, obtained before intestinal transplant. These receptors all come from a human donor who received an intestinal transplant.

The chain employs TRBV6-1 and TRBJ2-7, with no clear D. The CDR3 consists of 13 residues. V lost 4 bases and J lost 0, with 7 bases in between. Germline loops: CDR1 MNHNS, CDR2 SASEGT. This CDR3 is CASSVASSYEQYF. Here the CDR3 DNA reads TGTGCCAGCAGTGTGGCCAGCTCCTACGAGCAGTACTTC.

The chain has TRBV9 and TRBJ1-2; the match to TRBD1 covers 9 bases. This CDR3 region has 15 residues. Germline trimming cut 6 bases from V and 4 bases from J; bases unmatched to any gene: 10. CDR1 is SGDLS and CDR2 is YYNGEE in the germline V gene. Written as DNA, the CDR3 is TGTGCCAGCAAACCCCCCACAGGGGGCGGCTATGGCTACACCTTC. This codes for CASKPPTGGGYGYTF.

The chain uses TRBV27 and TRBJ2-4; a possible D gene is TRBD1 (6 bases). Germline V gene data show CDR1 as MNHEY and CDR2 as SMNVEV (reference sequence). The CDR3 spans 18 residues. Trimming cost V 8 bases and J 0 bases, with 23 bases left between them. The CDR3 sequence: CASGRFSPGQLAKNIQYF. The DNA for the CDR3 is TGTGCCAGCGGCCGCTTTTCTCCGGGACAACTAGCCAAAAACATTCAGTACTTC.

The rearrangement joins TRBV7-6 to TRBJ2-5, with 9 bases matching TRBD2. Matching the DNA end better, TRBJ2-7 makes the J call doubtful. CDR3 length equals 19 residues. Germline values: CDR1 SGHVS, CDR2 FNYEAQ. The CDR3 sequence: CASSLRGPAGGQNPYEQYF. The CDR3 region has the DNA TGTGCCAGCAGCTTACGGGGGCCAGCGGGAGGACAGAACCCTTACGAGCAGTACTTC.

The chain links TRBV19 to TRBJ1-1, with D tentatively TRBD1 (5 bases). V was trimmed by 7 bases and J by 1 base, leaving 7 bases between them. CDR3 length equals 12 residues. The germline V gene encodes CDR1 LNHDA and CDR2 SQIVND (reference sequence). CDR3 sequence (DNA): TGTGCCAGTACCACAGGGAACACTGAAGCTTTCTTT. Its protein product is CASTTGNTEAFF.

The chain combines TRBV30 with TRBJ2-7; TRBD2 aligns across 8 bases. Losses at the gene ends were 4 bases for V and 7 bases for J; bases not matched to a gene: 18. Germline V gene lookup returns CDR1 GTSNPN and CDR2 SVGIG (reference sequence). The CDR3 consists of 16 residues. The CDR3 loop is CAWKTREDTPLGEQYF. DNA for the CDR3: TGTGCCTGGAAAACGCGGGAGGACACCCCCCTCGGAGAGCAGTACTTC.

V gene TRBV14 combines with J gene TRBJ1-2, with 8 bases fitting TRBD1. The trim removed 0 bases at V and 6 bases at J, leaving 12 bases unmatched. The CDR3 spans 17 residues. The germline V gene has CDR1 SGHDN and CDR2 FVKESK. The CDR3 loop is CASSQDPVGQELHGYTF. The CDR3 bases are TGTGCCAGCAGCCAAGACCCAGTGGGACAGGAGCTTCATGGCTACACCTTC.

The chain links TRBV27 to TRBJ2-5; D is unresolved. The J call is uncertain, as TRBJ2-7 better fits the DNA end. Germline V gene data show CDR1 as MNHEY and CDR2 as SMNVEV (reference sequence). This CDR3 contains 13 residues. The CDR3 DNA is TGTGCCAGCAGTTTGGGCACTTTCTACGAGCAGTACTTC. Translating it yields CASSLGTFYEQYF.

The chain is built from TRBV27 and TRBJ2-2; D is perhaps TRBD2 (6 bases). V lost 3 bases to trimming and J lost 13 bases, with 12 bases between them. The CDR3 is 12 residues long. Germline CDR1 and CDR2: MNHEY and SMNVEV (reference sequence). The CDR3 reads CASSFAGSGLFF. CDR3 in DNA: TGTGCCAGCAGTTTTGCGGGGAGTGGGCTGTTTTTT.

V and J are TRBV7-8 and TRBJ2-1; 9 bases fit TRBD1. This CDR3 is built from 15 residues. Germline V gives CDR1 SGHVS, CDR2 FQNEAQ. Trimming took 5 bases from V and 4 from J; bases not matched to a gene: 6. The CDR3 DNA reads TGTGCCAGCAGCGCCAACAGGGGGCCATACAATGAGCAGTTCTTC. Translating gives CASSANRGPYNEQFF.

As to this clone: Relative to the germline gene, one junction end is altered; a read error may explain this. DNA for the CDR3: TGTGCCAGCAGCTTCCGGACTAGCGGCTACTACGGGCAGTACTTC. Encoded protein: CASSFRTSGYYGQYF. The rearrangement uses TRBV5-6 and TRBJ2-7; 10 bases match TRBD2. The CDR3 has 15 residues. Germline V lookup: CDR1 SGHDT, CDR2 YYEEEE.

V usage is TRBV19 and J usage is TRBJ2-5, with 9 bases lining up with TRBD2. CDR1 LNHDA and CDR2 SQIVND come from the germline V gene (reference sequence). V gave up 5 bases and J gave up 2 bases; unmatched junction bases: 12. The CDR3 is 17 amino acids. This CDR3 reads CASSLSPGLATQETQYF. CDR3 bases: TGTGCCAGTAGTCTATCTCCGGGACTAGCCACACAAGAGACCCAGTACTTC.

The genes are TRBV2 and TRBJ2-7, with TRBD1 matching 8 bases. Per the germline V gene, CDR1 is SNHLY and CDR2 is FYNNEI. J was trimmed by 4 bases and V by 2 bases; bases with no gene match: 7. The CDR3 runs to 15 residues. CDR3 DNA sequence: TGTGCCAGCAGTGAATGGGGGACAGGCCGGTACGAGCAGTACTTC. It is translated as CASSEWGTGRYEQYF.

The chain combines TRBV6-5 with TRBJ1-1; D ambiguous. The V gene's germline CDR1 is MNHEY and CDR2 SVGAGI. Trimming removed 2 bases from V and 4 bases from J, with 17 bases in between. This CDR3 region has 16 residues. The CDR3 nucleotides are TGTGCCAGCAGTTACCCACGCGGTCCAATCGGCACTGAAGCTTTCTTT. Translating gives CASSYPRGPIGTEAFF.

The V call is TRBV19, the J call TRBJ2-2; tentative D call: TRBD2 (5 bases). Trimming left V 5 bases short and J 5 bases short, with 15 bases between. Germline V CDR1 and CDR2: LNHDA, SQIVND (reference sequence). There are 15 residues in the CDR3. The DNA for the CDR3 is TGTGCCAGTAGTTTCATCTCGACGGGGACCGGGGAGCTGTTTTTT. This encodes CASSFISTGTGELFF.

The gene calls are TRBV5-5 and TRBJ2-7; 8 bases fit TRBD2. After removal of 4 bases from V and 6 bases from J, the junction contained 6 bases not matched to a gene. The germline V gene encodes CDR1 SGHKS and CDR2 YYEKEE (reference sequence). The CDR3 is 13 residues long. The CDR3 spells CASSRGLDGEQYF. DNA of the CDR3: TGTGCCAGCAGCAGGGGACTAGATGGCGAGCAGTACTTC.

In nucleotides, the CDR3 is TGTGCCAGCAGCGAGACAGGGATCCTCACAACCCGGGCTTTCTTT. It yields the protein CASSETGILTTRAFF. The V call is TRBV9, the J call TRBJ1-1; 7 positions match TRBD1. Germline-derived CDR1 and CDR2 are SGDLS and YYNGEE. The CDR3 is 15 residues long. Trimming cost V 3 bases and J 11 bases; bases outside gene matches: 16. Combining the CDR3 with reference TRBV9 and TRBJ1-1 gives the whole variable domain DSGVTQTPKHLITATGQRVTLRCSPRSGDLSVYWYQQSLDQGLQFLIQYYNGEERAKGNILERFSAQQFPDLHSELNLSSLELGDSALYFCASSETGILTTRAFFGQGTRLTVV.

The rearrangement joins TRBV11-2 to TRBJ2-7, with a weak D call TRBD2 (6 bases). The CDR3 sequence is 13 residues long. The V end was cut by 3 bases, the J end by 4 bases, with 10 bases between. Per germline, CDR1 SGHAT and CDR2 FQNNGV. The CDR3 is CASSFGSRYEQYF. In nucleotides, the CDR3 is TGTGCCAGCAGCTTCGGGAGTCGGTACGAGCAGTACTTC.

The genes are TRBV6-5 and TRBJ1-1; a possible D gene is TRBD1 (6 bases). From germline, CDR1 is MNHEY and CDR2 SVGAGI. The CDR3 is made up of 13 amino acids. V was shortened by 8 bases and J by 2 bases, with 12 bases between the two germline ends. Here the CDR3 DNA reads TGTGCCAGCGGGGACACCGGAAACACTGAAGCTTTCTTT. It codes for CASGDTGNTEAFF.

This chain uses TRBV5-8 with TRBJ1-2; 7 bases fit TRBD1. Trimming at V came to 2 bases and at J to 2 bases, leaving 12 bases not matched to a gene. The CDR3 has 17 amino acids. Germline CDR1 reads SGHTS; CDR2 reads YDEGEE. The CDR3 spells CASSLRFDRDRNYGYTF. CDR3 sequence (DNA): TGTGCCAGCAGCTTAAGATTCGACAGGGATCGAAACTATGGCTACACCTTC.

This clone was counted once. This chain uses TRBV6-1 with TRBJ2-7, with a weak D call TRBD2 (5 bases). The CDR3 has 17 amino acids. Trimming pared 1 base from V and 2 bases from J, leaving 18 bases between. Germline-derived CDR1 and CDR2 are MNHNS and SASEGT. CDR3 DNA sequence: TGTGCCAGCAGTGAAGAACGGCCCAGGAGGAGGACCTACGAGCAGTACTTC. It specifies CASSEERPRRRTYEQYF.